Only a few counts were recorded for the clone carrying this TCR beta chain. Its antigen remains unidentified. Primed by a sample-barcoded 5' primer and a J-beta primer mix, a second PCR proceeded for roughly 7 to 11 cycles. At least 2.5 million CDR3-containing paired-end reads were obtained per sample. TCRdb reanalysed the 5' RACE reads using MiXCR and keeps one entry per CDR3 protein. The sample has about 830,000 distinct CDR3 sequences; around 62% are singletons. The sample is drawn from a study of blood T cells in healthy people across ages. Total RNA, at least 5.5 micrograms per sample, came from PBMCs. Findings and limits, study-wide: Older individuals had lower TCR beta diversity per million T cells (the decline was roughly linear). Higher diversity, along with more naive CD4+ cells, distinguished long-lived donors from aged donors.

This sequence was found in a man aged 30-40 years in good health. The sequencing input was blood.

CDR3 amino acids: CASSQVWQGYQPQHF. Here the CDR3 DNA reads TGCGCCAGCAGCCAAGTGTGGCAGGGCTATCAGCCCCAGCATTTT. The J gene is TRBJ1-5, the V gene TRBV4-3; TRBD1 might be the D (5 bases). Germline CDR1 reads LGHNA; CDR2 reads YSLEER. The CDR3 contains 15 residues. V was pared by 1 base and J by 5 bases, with 12 bases between.